This paragraph reports one T cell receptor beta chain. In the PCR, 60 Vbeta and 13 Jbeta primers were used. Data came from immunoSEQ multiplex PCR; TCRdb stores just in-frame clones and leaves some out. The data contain under 150,000 clones, around 77% of them singletons. The germline gives CDR1 SEHNR, CDR2 FQNEAQ (reference sequence). The CDR3 totals 14 residues. V was pared by 3 bases and J by 4 bases, with 4 bases of the junction left unmatched. These data belong to a study of cytomegalovirus exposure and HLA in healthy donors. The origin of this receptor is a woman in her fifties or sixties in good health and CMV-seronegative. This chain links TRBV7-9 with TRBJ1-1; TRBD1 matches 8 bases. Sequenced material: PBMCs. The CDR3 DNA follows: TGTGCCAGCAGCTTCGGACAGGGTGTCACTGAAGCTTTCTTT. It specifies CASSFGQGVTEAFF. The whole variable domain, remainder taken from reference TRBV7-9 and TRBJ1-1, is DTGVSQNPRHKITKRGQNVTFRCDPISEHNRLYWYRQTLGQGPEFLTYFQNEAQLEKSRLLSDRFSAERPKGSFSTLEIQRTEQGDSAMYLCASSFGQGVTEAFFGQGTRLTVV.